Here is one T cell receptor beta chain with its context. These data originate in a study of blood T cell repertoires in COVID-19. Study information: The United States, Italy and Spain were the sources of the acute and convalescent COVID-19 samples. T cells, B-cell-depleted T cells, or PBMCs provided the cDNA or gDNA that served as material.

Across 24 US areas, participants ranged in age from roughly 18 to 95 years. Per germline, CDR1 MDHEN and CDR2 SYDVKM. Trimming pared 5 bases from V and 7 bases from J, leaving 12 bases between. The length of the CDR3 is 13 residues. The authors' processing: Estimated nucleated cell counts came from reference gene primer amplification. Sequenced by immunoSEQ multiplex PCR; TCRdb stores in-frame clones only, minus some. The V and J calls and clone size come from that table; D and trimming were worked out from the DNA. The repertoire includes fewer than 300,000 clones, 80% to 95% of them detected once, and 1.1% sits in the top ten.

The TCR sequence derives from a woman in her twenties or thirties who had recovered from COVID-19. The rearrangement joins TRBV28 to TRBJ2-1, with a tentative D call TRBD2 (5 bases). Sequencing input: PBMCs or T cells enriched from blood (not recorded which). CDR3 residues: CASSNGVRNEQFF. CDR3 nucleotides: TGTGCCAGCAGTAACGGGGTGAGAAATGAGCAGTTCTTC.